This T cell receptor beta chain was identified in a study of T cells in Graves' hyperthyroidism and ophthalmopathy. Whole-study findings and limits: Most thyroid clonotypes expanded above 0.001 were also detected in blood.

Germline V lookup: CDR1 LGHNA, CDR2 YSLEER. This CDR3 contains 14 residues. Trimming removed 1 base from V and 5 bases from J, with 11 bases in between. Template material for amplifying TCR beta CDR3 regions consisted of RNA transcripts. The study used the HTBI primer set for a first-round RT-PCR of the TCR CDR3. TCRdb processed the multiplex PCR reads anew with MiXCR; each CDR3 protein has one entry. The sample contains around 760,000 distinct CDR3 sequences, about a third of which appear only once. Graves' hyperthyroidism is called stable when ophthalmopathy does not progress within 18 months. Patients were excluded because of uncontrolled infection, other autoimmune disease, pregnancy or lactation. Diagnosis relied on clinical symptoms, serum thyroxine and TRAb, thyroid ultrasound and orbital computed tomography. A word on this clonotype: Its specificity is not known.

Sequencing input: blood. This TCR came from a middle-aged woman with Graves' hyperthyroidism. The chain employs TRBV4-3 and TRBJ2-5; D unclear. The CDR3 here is CASSQVLPPETQYF. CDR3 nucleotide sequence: TGCGCCAGCAGCCAAGTATTACCCCCCGAGACCCAGTACTTC.